This T cell receptor (beta chain) came from a study of monozygotic twins with inflammatory bowel disease. Study results and limitations: Especially with disease activity, IBD patients shared fewer clonotypes with others than healthy twins did.

Researchers generated cDNA in eight separate reactions per sample. UMIs that included a 6-nucleotide sample barcode were added by template switching, which took place during cDNA synthesis. TCRdb reanalyzed the 5' RACE reads, giving one entry per CDR3 protein sequence and no DNA. Recorded for this sample: approximately 400,000 distinct CDR3 sequences. A remark on this clonotype: Antigen unknown.

There are 13 residues in the CDR3. The germline CDR1 and CDR2 sequences are MDHEN and SYDVKM. Each donor had approximately 2.5 ml of blood drawn. The sequencing input was blood. This sequence originates from a human donor with ulcerative colitis or Crohn's disease, or a healthy co-twin of an affected twin (not recorded which). The gene calls are TRBV28 and TRBJ1-1; TCRdb lists TRBD1, though no DNA is available to test this call. The CDR3 reads CASLGQMNTEAFF.